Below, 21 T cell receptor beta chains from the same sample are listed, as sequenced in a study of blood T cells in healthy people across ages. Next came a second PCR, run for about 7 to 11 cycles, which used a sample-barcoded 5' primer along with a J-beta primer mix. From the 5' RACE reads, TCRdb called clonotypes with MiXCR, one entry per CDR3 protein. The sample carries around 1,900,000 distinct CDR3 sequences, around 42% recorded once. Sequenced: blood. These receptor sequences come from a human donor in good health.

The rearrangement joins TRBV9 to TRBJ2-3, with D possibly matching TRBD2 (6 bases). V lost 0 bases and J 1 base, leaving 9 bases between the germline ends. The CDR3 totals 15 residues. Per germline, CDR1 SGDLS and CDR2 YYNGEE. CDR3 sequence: CASSVDSGGTDTQYF. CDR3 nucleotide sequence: TGTGCCAGCAGCGTAGATTCGGGGGGCACAGATACGCAGTATTTT.

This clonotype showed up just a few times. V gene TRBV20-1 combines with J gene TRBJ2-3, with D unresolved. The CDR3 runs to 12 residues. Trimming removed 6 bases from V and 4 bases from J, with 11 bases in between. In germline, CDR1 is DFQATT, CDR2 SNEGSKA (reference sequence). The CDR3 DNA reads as TGCAGTGCCAATCCAGGAGCAGATACGCAGTATTTT. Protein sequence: CSANPGADTQYF.

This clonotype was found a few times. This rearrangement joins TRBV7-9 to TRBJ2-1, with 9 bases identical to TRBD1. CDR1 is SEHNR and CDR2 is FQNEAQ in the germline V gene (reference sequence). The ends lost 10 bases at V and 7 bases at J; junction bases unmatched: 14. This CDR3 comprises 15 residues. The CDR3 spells CATWGPWDRENEQFF. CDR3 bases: TGTGCCACATGGGGACCTTGGGACAGGGAGAATGAGCAGTTCTTC.

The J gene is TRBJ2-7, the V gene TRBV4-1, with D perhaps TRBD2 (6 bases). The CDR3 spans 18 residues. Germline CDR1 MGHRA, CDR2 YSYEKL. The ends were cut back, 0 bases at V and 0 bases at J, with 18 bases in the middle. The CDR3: CASSQDPVGDGSSYEQYF. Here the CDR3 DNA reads TGCGCCAGCAGCCAAGACCCAGTGGGGGACGGGAGCTCCTACGAGCAGTACTTC.

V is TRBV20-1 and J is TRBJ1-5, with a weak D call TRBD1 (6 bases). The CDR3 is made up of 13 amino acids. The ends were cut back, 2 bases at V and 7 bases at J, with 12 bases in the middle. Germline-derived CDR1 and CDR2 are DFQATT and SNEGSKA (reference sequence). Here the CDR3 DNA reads TGCAGTGCTAGACAGGGGCGAATCCAGCCCCAGCATTTT. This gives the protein CSARQGRIQPQHF.

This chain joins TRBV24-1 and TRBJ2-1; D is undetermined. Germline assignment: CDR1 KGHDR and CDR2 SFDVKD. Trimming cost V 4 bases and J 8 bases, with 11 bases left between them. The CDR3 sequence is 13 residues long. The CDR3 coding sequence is TGTGCCACCAGTGACCCCAATGGGGATGAGCAGTTCTTC. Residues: CATSDPNGDEQFF.

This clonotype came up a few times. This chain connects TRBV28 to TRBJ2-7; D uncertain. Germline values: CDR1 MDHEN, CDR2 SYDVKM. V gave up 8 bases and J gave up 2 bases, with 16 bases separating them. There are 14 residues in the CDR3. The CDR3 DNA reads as TGTGCCAGCTCGGGCGTGATCCAACCCTACGAGCAGTACTTC. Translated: CASSGVIQPYEQYF.

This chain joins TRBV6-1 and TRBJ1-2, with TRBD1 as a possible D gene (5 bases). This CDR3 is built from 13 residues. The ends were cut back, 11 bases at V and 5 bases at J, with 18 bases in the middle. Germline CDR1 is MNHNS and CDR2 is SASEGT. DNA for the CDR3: TGTGCCCTTGGACTATCAGGGTTGTATGGCTACACCTTC. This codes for CALGLSGLYGYTF.

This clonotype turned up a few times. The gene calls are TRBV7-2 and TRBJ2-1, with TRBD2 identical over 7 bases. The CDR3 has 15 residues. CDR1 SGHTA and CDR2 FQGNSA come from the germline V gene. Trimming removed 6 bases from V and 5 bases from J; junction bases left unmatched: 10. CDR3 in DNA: TGTGCCAGCAGAGCCCAGCGGGGAGGCCACAATGAGCAGTTCTTC. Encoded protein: CASRAQRGGHNEQFF.

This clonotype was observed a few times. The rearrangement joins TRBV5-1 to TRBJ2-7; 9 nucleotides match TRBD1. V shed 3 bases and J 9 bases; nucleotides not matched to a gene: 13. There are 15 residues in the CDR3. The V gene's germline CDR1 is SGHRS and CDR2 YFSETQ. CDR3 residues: CASSSGQGLVSGQYF. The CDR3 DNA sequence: TGCGCCAGCAGCTCCGGACAGGGGCTCGTTAGCGGGCAGTACTTC.

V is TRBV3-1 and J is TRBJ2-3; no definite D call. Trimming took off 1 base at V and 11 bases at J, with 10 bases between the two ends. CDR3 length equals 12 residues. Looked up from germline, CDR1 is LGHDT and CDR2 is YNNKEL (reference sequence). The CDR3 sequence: CASSQVRQEQYF. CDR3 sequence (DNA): TGTGCCAGCAGCCAAGTGAGGCAGGAGCAGTATTTT.

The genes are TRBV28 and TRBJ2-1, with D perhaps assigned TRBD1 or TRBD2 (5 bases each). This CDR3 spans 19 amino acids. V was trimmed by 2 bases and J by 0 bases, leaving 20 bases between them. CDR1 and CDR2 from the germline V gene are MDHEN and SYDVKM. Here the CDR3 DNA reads TGTGCCAGCAGTTTAGTGAGGATCGGGGCCAGGAGCTCCTACAATGAGCAGTTCTTC. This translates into CASSLVRIGARSSYNEQFF.

In DNA, the CDR3 is TGCAGCAGCTTCGGAGGGGGGTTGGGGAACTATGGCTACACCTTC. Protein sequence: CSSFGGGLGNYGYTF. V gene TRBV29-1 combines with J gene TRBJ1-2; TRBD1 is a possible D gene (6 bases). This CDR3 contains 15 residues. Trimming stripped 8 bases from V and 2 bases from J, with 21 bases between. Germline V gene data show CDR1 as SQVTM and CDR2 as ANQGSEA. The full variable domain, in which reference TRBV29-1 and TRBJ1-2 provide the parts outside the CDR3, is SAVISQKPSRDICQRGTSLTIQCQVDSQVTMMFWYRQQPGQSLTLIATANQGSEATYESGFVIDKFPISRPNLTFSTLTVSNMSPEDSSIYLCSSFGGGLGNYGYTFGSGTRLTVV.

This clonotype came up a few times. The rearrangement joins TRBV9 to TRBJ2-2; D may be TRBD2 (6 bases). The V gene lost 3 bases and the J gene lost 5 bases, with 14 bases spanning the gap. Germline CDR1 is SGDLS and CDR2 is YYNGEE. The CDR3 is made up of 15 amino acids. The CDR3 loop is CASSALAGNTGELFF. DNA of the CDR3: TGTGCCAGCAGCGCCCTCGCGGGAAATACCGGGGAGCTGTTTTTT.

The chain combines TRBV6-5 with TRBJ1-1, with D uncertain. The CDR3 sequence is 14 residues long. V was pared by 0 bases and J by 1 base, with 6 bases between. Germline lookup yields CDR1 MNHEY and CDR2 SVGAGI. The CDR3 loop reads CASSYSKPNTEAFF. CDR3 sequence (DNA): TGTGCCAGCAGTTACTCGAAACCGAACACTGAAGCTTTCTTT.

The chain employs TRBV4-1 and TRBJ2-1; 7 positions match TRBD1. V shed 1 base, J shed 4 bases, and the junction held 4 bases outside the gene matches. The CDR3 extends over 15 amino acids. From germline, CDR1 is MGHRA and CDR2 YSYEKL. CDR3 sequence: CASSQGGQQYNEQFF. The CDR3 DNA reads TGCGCCAGCAGCCAAGGGGGACAGCAGTACAATGAGCAGTTCTTC.

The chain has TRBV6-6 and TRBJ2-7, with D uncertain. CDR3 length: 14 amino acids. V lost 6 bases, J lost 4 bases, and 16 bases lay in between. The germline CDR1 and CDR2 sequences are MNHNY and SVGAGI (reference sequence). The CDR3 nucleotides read TGTGCCAGCAGCCCCGAACCCTTGGGGTACGAGCAGTACTTC. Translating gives CASSPEPLGYEQYF.

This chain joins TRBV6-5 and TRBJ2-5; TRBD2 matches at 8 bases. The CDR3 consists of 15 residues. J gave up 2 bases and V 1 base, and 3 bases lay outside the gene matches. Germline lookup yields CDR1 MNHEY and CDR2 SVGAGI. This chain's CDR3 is CASSYWAGGQETQYF. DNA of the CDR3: TGTGCCAGCAGTTACTGGGCGGGGGGTCAAGAGACCCAGTACTTC.

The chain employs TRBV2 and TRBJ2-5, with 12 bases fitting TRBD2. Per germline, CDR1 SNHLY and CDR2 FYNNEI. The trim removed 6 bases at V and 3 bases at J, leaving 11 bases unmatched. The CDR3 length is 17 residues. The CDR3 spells CASSPPFRLAGEETQYF. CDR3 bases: TGTGCCAGCAGCCCCCCCTTCCGACTAGCGGGGGAAGAGACCCAGTACTTC.

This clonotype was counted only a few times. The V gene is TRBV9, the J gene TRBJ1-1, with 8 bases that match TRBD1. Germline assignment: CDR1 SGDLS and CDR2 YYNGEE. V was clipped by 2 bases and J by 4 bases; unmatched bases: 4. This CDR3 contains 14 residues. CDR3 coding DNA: TGTGCCAGCAGCGTCCAGGGGGCAGGCACTGAAGCTTTCTTT. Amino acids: CASSVQGAGTEAFF.

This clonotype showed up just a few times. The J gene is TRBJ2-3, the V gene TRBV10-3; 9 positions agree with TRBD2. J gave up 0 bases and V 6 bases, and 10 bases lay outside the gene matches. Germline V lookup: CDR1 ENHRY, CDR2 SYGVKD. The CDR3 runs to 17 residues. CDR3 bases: TGTGCCATCAGCGGAGCGGGGGGTTCCTCTAGCACAGATACGCAGTATTTT. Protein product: CAISGAGGSSSTDTQYF.